Included here is one T cell receptor beta chain sequence, with context. This clonotype is classified as medium-sized (0.01 to 0.1%). This clone's antigen is unknown. No clone much larger than this one lies a single base away; base qualities are absent. This entry comes from a study of molecular identifiers for immune sequencing clone quantification (dated by TCRdb to between 2018 and 2020). For context, the study as a whole: In a replicate experiment, RNA from around 20,000 or 100,000 naive CD8 T cells was split into five aliquots, four of which were sequenced. This methods study used CD8 T cells to benchmark TCR RNA copy counting and molecular-identifier clustering-based TCR repertoire sequencing (MIDCIRS).

Libraries of naive CD8 T cells were generated from roughly 21,000 to 960,000 sorted cells, with 10%, 30% or 50% of the purified RNA used. On a BD FACSAria II, naive CD8 T cells were FACS-sorted as CD8+CD4-CCR7+CD45RA+ and collected into RLT Plus buffer. Detection sensitivity was tested by spiking Jurkat RNA equal to over 8 TCR copies' worth into samples containing roughly 17,000-1,100,000 naive CD8 T cells. Enrichment of CD8 T cells was done with RosetteSep CD8+ T Cell Enrichment Cocktail plus Ficoll-Paque, and ACK red cell lysis came afterward. Libraries were made using PCR. Data came from an Illumina HiSeq 4000. Bulk TCR libraries were generated as previously described, with the TCR primers listed in Table S5 used. Total RNA was purified with the Qiagen AllPrep DNA/RNA kit. Before any analysis, reads coming from multiple sequencing runs of the same library were combined into one pool. Under the source paper's analysis protocol: Reads were retained only if the reads had an exact TCR constant sequence, and the retained reads were trimmed to 150 nt and grouped according to their 12-nt molecular barcodes. Reads in each barcode group were sub-clustered using a 15% Levenshtein threshold, and a quality-weighted consensus sequence was built for each RNA molecule. Non-functional sequences were excluded, and lower-count sequences lying one edit away from another sequence were also excluded. On the basis of fitting two negative binomial distributions, barcode sub-clusters with fewer than 20% of the maximum read count were discarded. TCRdb handled the public reads itself, with Q25 trimming in fastp and clone calling in MiXCR, and kept productive beta chains. Rows with one shared CDR3 protein collapse into an entry with the most common genes and DNA. For this entry, the V and J calls and clone size follow TCRdb and not the study's own pipeline. Recorded for this sample are fewer than 25,000 distinct CDR3 sequences; 17% of them occurred a single time. Of the sample, approximately 1% falls within the top ten clones.

Results the study describes overall, beyond this receptor: The sizes of highly expanded clones could end up underestimated when identical TCR molecules share a barcode. In CMV-specific effector cells, over 99% of molecules were held by clones above 20 RNA copies, whereas under 1% of molecules were held by such clones in naive cells. Modeling estimated roughly 3 recovered TCR RNA copies per cell, compared with about 10 by digital PCR, which implies roughly 30% capture efficiency. Spiked-in Jurkat TCR RNA equal to a single cell's worth was reported to be detectable even within one million naive CD8 T cells. The naive libraries included spiked-in Jurkat TCR RNA (over nine copies' worth), and this RNA is not part of the donor repertoire. When barcode sub-clustering was not used, chimeric consensus sequences inflated TCR diversity, with chimeras reaching as high as 47%.

Sequencing input: naive CD8+ T cells from blood, with Jurkat cell RNA spiked in. The cell subset or site label corresponds to: FACS-sorted CD8+CD4-CCR7+CD45RA+ naive T cells. This TCR derives from a human donor in good health. Some libraries in this study had Jurkat cell RNA spiked in.

The CDR3 region: CASSPTSYLYEQYF. The nucleotide sequence reads TGTGCCAGCAGCCCGACTAGCTACCTCTACGAGCAGTACTTC. The chain uses TRBV7-9 and TRBJ2-7; 7 junctional bases match TRBD2. From V the trimming removes 5 bases and from J it removes 3 bases, while the gene matches leave 7 bases of the junction unaccounted for. Including cysteine and phenylalanine, the CDR3 has 14 amino acids. Only CDR3 DNA remains: 42 bases, in frame from the first base. The CDR1 and CDR2 encoded by the germline V gene (reference sequence) are SEHNR and FQNEAQ. Beyond the CDR3, the reference TRBV7-9 and TRBJ2-7 genes provide the residues; the full variable domain reads: DTGVSQNPRHKITKRGQNVTFRCDPISEHNRLYWYRQTLGQGPEFLTYFQNEAQLEKSRLLSDRFSAERPKGSFSTLEIQRTEQGDSAMYLCASSPTSYLYEQYFGPGTRLTVT.